This T cell receptor (beta chain) derives from a study of blood T cell repertoires in COVID-19. Study-wide context: Acute and convalescent COVID-19 samples came from the United States, Italy and Spain. The analysed material was cDNA or gDNA that came from T cells, B-cell-depleted T cells, or PBMCs.

How the authors handled the data: It was from reference gene primer amplification that nucleated cell counts were estimated. The method was immunoSEQ multiplex PCR; TCRdb's version includes in-frame clones alone and lacks a portion of them. V and J calls and clone size are those listed in that table; D and trimming were worked out from the DNA. There are fewer than 20,000 clones in the sample; about 81% occur only once, and about 14% lies in the top ten. From germline, CDR1 is SGHRS and CDR2 YFSETQ. The CDR3 sequence is 15 residues long. V was clipped by 3 bases and J by 3 bases; unmatched bases: 7. Sequencing was performed on peripheral blood. This receptor was identified in a middle-aged man with active or convalescent COVID-19. This chain links TRBV5-1 with TRBJ1-1; TRBD1 matches at 8 bases. The CDR3 bases are TGCGCCAGCAGCTGGGGGACAGGTCGGGACACTGAAGCTTTCTTT. It is translated as CASSWGTGRDTEAFF.